This TCR beta chain was obtained from a study of control samples from healthy donors and cancer patients. Measured with immunoSEQ multiplex PCR; TCRdb has only the in-frame clones, and not every one. The sample yields 200,000 to 250,000 clones, around 94% seen once. CDR3 length: 17 amino acids. V shed 1 base and J 4 bases; nucleotides not matched to a gene: 11. Germline V gene data show CDR1 as PRHDT and CDR2 as FYEKMQ (reference sequence). Sequencing used blood. V is TRBV13 and J is TRBJ1-2, with 8 nucleotides matching TRBD1. This receptor was identified in a man between 45 and 60 years old in good health. The CDR3 DNA follows: TGTGCCAGCAGCTTAGTAATCGGACAGGGATCCCCCTATGGCTACACCTTC. Protein: CASSLVIGQGSPYGYTF.